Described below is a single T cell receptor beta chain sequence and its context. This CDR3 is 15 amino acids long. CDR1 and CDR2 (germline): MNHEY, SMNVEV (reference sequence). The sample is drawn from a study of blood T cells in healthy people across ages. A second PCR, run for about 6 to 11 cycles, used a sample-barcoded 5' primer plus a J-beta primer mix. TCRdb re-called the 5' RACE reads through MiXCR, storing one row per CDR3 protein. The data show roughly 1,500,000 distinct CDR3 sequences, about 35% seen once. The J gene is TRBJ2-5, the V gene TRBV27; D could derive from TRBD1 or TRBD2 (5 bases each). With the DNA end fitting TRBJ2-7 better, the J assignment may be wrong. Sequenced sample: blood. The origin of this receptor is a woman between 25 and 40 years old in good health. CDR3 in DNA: TGTGCCAGCAGTTTAAGAGCGAGGGGCGAGTACGAGCAGTACTTC. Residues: CASSLRARGEYEQYF.